This paragraph covers one T cell receptor (beta chain) sequence. The antigen is not known. The entry originates in a study of CD8+CD57+ T cells in acquired aplastic anemia. Study information: On average, sorted CD4+ and CD8+ cells gave 3.2 ug of DNA. The study's findings and limits: Patients had around 30 CD8+ CDR3 sequences in common with controls (the shared set).

Genomic DNA was employed as the template in profiling TCR beta VDJ and CDR3. TCRdb fed the reads into MiXCR, producing one record per CDR3 protein. The top ten clones hold 40% to 55% of a sample with approximately 190,000 distinct CDR3 sequences, under 70% of them seen once. This CDR3 comprises 14 residues. Germline assignment: CDR1 MDHEN and CDR2 SYDVKM. The V and J ends lost 7 bases and 3 bases, in that order; junction bases with no gene match: 7. The receptor comes from a human donor with severe aplastic anemia or a healthy control (not recorded which). The specimen was sorted CD4+, CD8+, or CD8+CD57+ T cells (not recorded which) from PBMCs. The chain links TRBV28 to TRBJ2-7; 9 positions match TRBD1. Here the CDR3 reads CASTMTGGRYEQYF. The CDR3 coding sequence is TGTGCCAGCACAATGACAGGGGGGCGCTACGAGCAGTACTTC. The whole variable domain, remainder taken from reference TRBV28 and TRBJ2-7, is DVKVTQSSRYLVKRTGEKVFLECVQDMDHENMFWYRQDPGLGLRLIYFSYDVKMKEKGDIPEGYSVSREKKERFSLILESASTNQTSMYLCASTMTGGRYEQYFGPGTRLTVT.